This TCR beta chain was sequenced during a study of CD8 T cells in ankylosing spondylitis. TCRdb reanalysed the 5' RACE reads using MiXCR and keeps one entry per CDR3 protein. The table shows 200,000 to 250,000 distinct CDR3 sequences, with about 26% occurring only once. Germline CDR1 MNHNS, CDR2 SASEGT. This CDR3 comprises 13 residues. The V gene lost 8 bases and the J gene lost 3 bases, with 13 bases spanning the gap. This clonotype was detected only a few times. The sample comprised blood, either unsorted or a sorted T cell fraction (not recorded which). The origin of this receptor is a male donor with ankylosing spondylitis or in good health (not recorded which). J is TRBJ1-2 and V is TRBV6-1; D may be TRBD1 (5 bases). CDR3 bases: TGTGCCAGCGGGAAGGGGCGGGACTATGGCTACACCTTC. Translation gives CASGKGRDYGYTF.